Each of the 24 T cell receptor beta chains below was sequenced from the same sample in a study of T cells in Graves' hyperthyroidism and ophthalmopathy. Using RNA transcripts as the source, TCR beta CDR3 regions were amplified. Using the HTBI primer set, a first-round RT-PCR was run on the TCR CDR3. TCRdb reprocessed the multiplex PCR reads with MiXCR, giving one entry per CDR3 protein. The sample has under 300,000 distinct CDR3 sequences; roughly 15% are singletons. Sequencing input: blood. These receptors originate from a woman aged 40 to 50 with Graves' hyperthyroidism that later progressed to Graves' ophthalmopathy.

V gene TRBV7-2 combines with J gene TRBJ2-7; 10 nucleotides align to TRBD2. Trimming removed 3 bases from V and 3 bases from J; junction bases left unmatched: 5. Germline CDR1 and CDR2: SGHTA and FQGNSA. The CDR3 totals 15 residues. The CDR3 DNA follows: TGTGCCAGCAGCTTGACCGGGACTAGCGACTACGAGCAGTACTTC. Its protein product is CASSLTGTSDYEQYF.

A few counts support this clonotype. The chain recombines TRBV12-3 or TRBV12-4 with TRBJ2-1, with TRBD2 identical over 7 bases. This CDR3 has 16 residues. J was trimmed by 6 bases and V by 2 bases; bases with no gene match: 10. CDR3 protein: CASSLPLERDINEQFF. The CDR3 DNA reads as TGTGCCAGCAGTTTACCTCTCGAGCGGGATATCAATGAGCAGTTCTTC.

The table lists this clonotype with a few counts. The chain is built from TRBV28 and TRBJ1-5; unclear D gene. The germline V and J ends were trimmed by 2 bases and 0 bases, with 14 bases remaining between them. This CDR3 has 17 residues. Germline loops: CDR1 MDHEN, CDR2 SYDVKM. CDR3: CASSLGRGPYSNQPQHF. The CDR3 bases are TGTGCCAGCAGTTTAGGGAGAGGACCTTATAGCAATCAGCCCCAGCATTTT.

The chain recombines TRBV20-1 with TRBJ2-1, with 7 bases matching TRBD2. The CDR3 has 15 amino acids. From germline, CDR1 is DFQATT and CDR2 SNEGSKA (reference sequence). Unmatched junction bases numbered 8, after V lost 5 bases and J lost 1 base. The CDR3 nucleotides read TGCAGTGCTGGGGGGGGAGGGATTTCCTACAATGAGCAGTTCTTC. Protein product: CSAGGGGISYNEQFF.

The chain links TRBV12-5 to TRBJ2-5; TRBD2 matches at 8 bases. The V and J ends lost 0 bases and 1 base, in that order; junction bases with no gene match: 7. There are 17 residues in the CDR3. The germline gives CDR1 LGHNT, CDR2 FRNRAP. CDR3 protein: CASGLVRSGSVQETQYF. In DNA form, the CDR3 reads TGTGCTAGTGGTTTGGTACGAAGCGGGAGTGTCCAAGAGACCCAGTACTTC.

This clonotype was seen ten or more times. This chain uses TRBV20-1 with TRBJ2-1, with TRBD2 identical over 7 bases. The J segment lost 0 bases and the V segment lost 7 bases, leaving 6 bases of the junction unmatched. Looked up from germline, CDR1 is DFQATT and CDR2 is SNEGSKA (reference sequence). CDR3 length equals 14 residues. CDR3 amino acids: CSVAGESSYNEQFF. CDR3 nucleotide sequence: TGCAGTGTGGCGGGGGAGAGCTCCTACAATGAGCAGTTCTTC.

This clonotype was counted ten times or more. V gene TRBV24-1 combines with J gene TRBJ1-2, with no clear D. V was shortened by 0 bases and J by 7 bases, with 8 bases between the two germline ends. Germline CDR1 KGHDR, CDR2 SFDVKD. CDR3 length: 13 residues. Here the CDR3 DNA reads TGTGCCACCAGTGATTTGGGTGTAGGTGGCTACACCTTC. It encodes CATSDLGVGGYTF.

This clonotype was observed at least ten times. The chain couples TRBV27 to TRBJ1-1; D ambiguous. The CDR3 sequence is 12 residues long. Germline loops: CDR1 MNHEY, CDR2 SMNVEV (reference sequence). V shed 5 bases and J shed 6 bases, with 10 bases lying between them. The CDR3 here is CASSLLGAEAFF. CDR3 nucleotide sequence: TGTGCCAGCAGTCTCCTCGGGGCTGAAGCTTTCTTT.

The table lists this clonotype with many counts. This chain uses TRBV5-5 with TRBJ2-1; D is unresolved. V was pared by 1 base and J by 5 bases, with 13 bases between. In germline, CDR1 is SGHKS, CDR2 YYEKEE (reference sequence). CDR3 size: 15 residues. CDR3 in amino acids: CASSLSSAVHNEQFF. Here the CDR3 DNA reads TGTGCCAGCAGCTTGAGTTCGGCAGTACACAATGAGCAGTTCTTC.

This clonotype was recorded many times. As DNA, the CDR3 is TGTGCCAGCAGCCCCCGGGACAGGGGTTCCGAGCAGTACTTC. Translating it yields CASSPRDRGSEQYF. The rearrangement links TRBV7-6 to TRBJ2-7, with 10 bases lining up with TRBD1. The CDR3 is 14 amino acids. With V trimmed by 5 bases and J by 6 bases, 7 bases remained unmatched. Per germline, CDR1 SGHVS and CDR2 FNYEAQ.

This clonotype was found many times. The chain is built from TRBV29-1 and TRBJ1-2; D possibly corresponds to TRBD1 (6 bases). CDR3 length: 13 residues. V was cut by 3 bases and J by 6 bases, with 14 bases left in between. Germline CDR1 is SQVTM and CDR2 is ANQGSEA. In DNA, the CDR3 is TGCAGCGTTGAGACAGGACTTACGGATGGCTACACCTTC. Protein product: CSVETGLTDGYTF.

This clonotype was seen only once. This rearrangement joins TRBV11-1 to TRBJ2-3, with 10 bases identical to TRBD2. The length of the CDR3 is 15 residues. From germline, CDR1 is SGHAT and CDR2 FQDESV (reference sequence). After removal of 5 bases from V and 4 bases from J, the junction contained 6 bases not matched to a gene. This CDR3 is CASSPGLAYPDTQYF. CDR3 DNA sequence: TGTGCCAGCAGCCCGGGACTAGCGTACCCAGATACGCAGTATTTT.

A few counts support this clonotype. A much larger clone sits a single nucleotide away, making a read error possible. The chain uses TRBV11-2 and TRBJ2-7; D possibly corresponds to TRBD2 (5 bases). Germline CDR1 reads SGHAT; CDR2 reads FQNNGV. This CDR3 region has 15 residues. The V end was cut by 1 base, the J end by 6 bases, with 16 bases between. This CDR3 reads CASSLGPAAPCEQYF. The CDR3, as DNA: TGTGCCAGCAGCTTAGGCCCAGCGGCGCCCTGCGAGCAGTACTTC.

Points on this clonotype: This may come from a read error, since a much larger clone is one base off. This chain connects TRBV14 to TRBJ2-1; no clear D. Germline V gene sequence: CDR1 SGHDN, CDR2 FVKESK. With 3 bases removed from V and 9 bases from J, the gap between germline ends came to 12 bases. There are 13 residues in the CDR3. This CDR3 reads CASSHKFSGEQFF. The CDR3 nucleotides read TGTGCCAGCAGCCACAAATTCAGTGGTGAGCAGTTCTTC.

This clonotype was observed a handful of times. Here the CDR3 reads CASSQDGGQGGYSPLHF. As DNA, the CDR3 is TGCGCCAGCAGCCAAGATGGGGGACAGGGAGGATATTCACCCCTCCACTTT. The rearrangement joins TRBV4-1 to TRBJ1-6, with TRBD1 matching over 9 bases. With V trimmed by 0 bases and J by 8 bases, 8 bases remained unmatched. This CDR3 contains 17 residues. Per germline, CDR1 MGHRA and CDR2 YSYEKL.

This clonotype showed up just a few times. J is TRBJ1-4 and V is TRBV6-1; no clear D gene. CDR3 length: 11 amino acids. Trimming pared 6 bases from V and 4 bases from J, leaving 3 bases between. Germline V gene lookup returns CDR1 MNHNS and CDR2 SASEGT. The CDR3 protein is CASSRNEKLFF. CDR3 nucleotide sequence: TGTGCCAGCAGCCGTAATGAAAAACTGTTTTTT.

This clonotype was seen a handful of times. V usage is TRBV9 and J usage is TRBJ2-2; 9 positions agree with TRBD2. CDR3 length equals 19 residues. Germline values: CDR1 SGDLS, CDR2 YYNGEE. J gave up 0 bases and V 1 base, and 10 bases lay outside the gene matches. The DNA of the CDR3 is TGTGCCAGCAGCGTACCGGCAGCTAGCGGGAAGGCGAACACCGGGGAGCTGTTTTTT. This encodes CASSVPAASGKANTGELFF.

The sample holds a few counts of this clonotype. This chain joins TRBV7-8 and TRBJ1-5; D remains ambiguous. The CDR3 has 15 amino acids. Per germline, CDR1 SGHVS and CDR2 FQNEAQ. V lost 5 bases and J 0 bases, leaving 11 bases between the germline ends. The CDR3 DNA is TGTGCCAGCAGCCACAGAGATTATAGCAATCAGCCCCAGCATTTT. Translated, it gives CASSHRDYSNQPQHF.

This clonotype came up many times. This chain connects TRBV11-2 to TRBJ2-7; D unresolved. This CDR3 comprises 13 residues. V lost 3 bases and J 12 bases, leaving 18 bases between the germline ends. CDR1 is SGHAT and CDR2 is FQNNGV in the germline V gene. CDR3 in DNA: TGTGCCAGCAGCTTGGGCGGATCCTCCACGCGGTACTTC. It specifies CASSLGGSSTRYF.

This clonotype was counted once. The V and J genes are TRBV28 and TRBJ2-7; 8 nucleotides agree with TRBD2. CDR1 and CDR2 from the germline V gene are MDHEN and SYDVKM. This CDR3 comprises 17 residues. After removal of 6 bases from V and 4 bases from J, the junction contained 17 bases not matched to a gene. The CDR3: CASSLRSGRSVWYEQYF. In DNA, the CDR3 is TGTGCCAGCAGCTTAAGAAGCGGGAGATCTGTGTGGTACGAGCAGTACTTC.

This clonotype was picked up many times. The V call is TRBV12-3 or TRBV12-4, the J call TRBJ2-5, with 7 bases matching TRBD1. The CDR3 runs 14 residues. The ends lost 5 bases at V and 3 bases at J; junction bases unmatched: 6. CDR3 region: CASSRDSSEETQYF. The CDR3 DNA reads TGTGCCAGCAGTCGGGACAGCTCAGAAGAGACCCAGTACTTC.

In its sample, this clonotype was seen many times. The chain is built from TRBV15 and TRBJ1-6, with D possibly being TRBD1 (5 bases). V was shortened by 7 bases and J by 9 bases, with 16 bases between the two germline ends. Germline CDR1 reads LNHNV; CDR2 reads YYDKDF (reference sequence). The CDR3 loop spans 14 amino acids. The CDR3 nucleotides are TGTGCCACCACCAATGGAGGGGTGAGTTCACCCCTCCACTTT. Translated, it gives CATTNGGVSSPLHF.

This clonotype was picked up many times. This rearrangement joins TRBV7-9 to TRBJ2-7; TRBD1 matches 7 bases. The CDR3 contains 15 residues. Germline loops: CDR1 SEHNR, CDR2 FQNEAQ (reference sequence). The trim removed 7 bases at V and 2 bases at J, leaving 11 bases unmatched. The CDR3 coding sequence is TGTGCCAGCACATACCCACAGGGGCCTACCTACGAGCAGTACTTC. This sequence encodes CASTYPQGPTYEQYF.

This clonotype was seen at least ten times. The chain couples TRBV2 to TRBJ2-5; a possible D gene is TRBD1 (5 bases). Trimming stripped 4 bases from V and 1 base from J, with 10 bases between. Germline assignment: CDR1 SNHLY and CDR2 FYNNEI. The CDR3 spans 14 residues. The CDR3 DNA follows: TGTGCCAGCAGTGCGACAGAGGCCCAAGAGACCCAGTACTTC. Protein: CASSATEAQETQYF.